This is a list of T cell receptor beta chains from one sample in a study of blood T cell repertoires in COVID-19. Repertoires were generated with immunoSEQ multiplex PCR, while TCRdb's copy carries only in-frame clones and drops some. This table has roughly 320,000 clones, 85% to 90% appearing once. Sequencing input: peripheral blood. The receptors come from a woman aged 50 to 65 with COVID-19, enrolled during active disease. The CDR3 runs from the conserved cysteine through the conserved F or W. Each record gives: V gene, D gene, J gene, clone size, CDR3 protein, CDR3 DNA. A D gene is named only where the DNA matches it firmly. Some rows have no size entry. The others give once, few or many, or a class for an expanded clone.

V gene: TRBV5-1
D gene: TRBD1
J gene: TRBJ2-7
clone size: NA
CDR3 protein: CASSPRTGGTYEQYF
CDR3 DNA: TGCGCCAGCAGCCCCAGGACAGGGGGCACCTACGAGCAGTACTTC

V gene: TRBV25-1
D gene: NA
J gene: TRBJ1-5
clone size: NA
CDR3 protein: CASSARDNQPQHF
CDR3 DNA: TGTGCCAGCAGTGCCAGGGACAATCAGCCCCAGCATTTT

V gene: TRBV21-1
D gene: NA
J gene: TRBJ2-7
clone size: NA
CDR3 protein: CASSPPLPTHYEQYF
CDR3 DNA: TGTGCCAGCAGTCCCCCCCTCCCTACCCACTACGAGCAGTACTTC

V gene: TRBV10-1
D gene: TRBD2
J gene: TRBJ2-3
clone size: NA
CDR3 protein: CASSEWGLDTDTQYF
CDR3 DNA: TGCGCCAGCAGTGAGTGGGGACTAGACACAGATACGCAGTATTTT

V gene: TRBV5-1
D gene: TRBD2
J gene: TRBJ2-1
clone size: NA
CDR3 protein: CASSNSGSRNNEQFF
CDR3 DNA: TGCGCCAGCAGCAATAGCGGGAGTCGAAACAATGAGCAGTTCTTC

V gene: TRBV5-1
D gene: NA
J gene: TRBJ2-7
clone size: NA
CDR3 protein: CASSFVPDRSYEQYF
CDR3 DNA: TGCGCCAGCAGCTTCGTACCGGACAGATCCTACGAGCAGTACTTC

V gene: TRBV3-1/TRBV3-2
D gene: NA
J gene: TRBJ1-2
clone size: NA
CDR3 protein: CASSPGGGYTF
CDR3 DNA: TGTGCCAGCAGCCCGGGGGGTGGCTACACCTTC

V gene: TRBV4-1
D gene: TRBD2
J gene: TRBJ2-1
clone size: NA
CDR3 protein: CASSQREGGYNEQFF
CDR3 DNA: TGCGCCAGCAGCCAACGGGAGGGGGGCTACAATGAGCAGTTCTTC

V gene: TRBV19
D gene: TRBD2
J gene: TRBJ2-2
clone size: few
CDR3 protein: CASTGLAGAAGELFF
CDR3 DNA: TGTGCCAGTACAGGACTAGCGGGAGCGGCCGGGGAGCTGTTTTTT

V gene: TRBV7-2
D gene: NA
J gene: TRBJ2-7
clone size: few
CDR3 protein: CASSWGVAGPMLGFEQYF
CDR3 DNA: TGTGCCAGCAGCTGGGGGGTGGCGGGACCTATGCTGGGTTTCGAGCAGTACTTC

V gene: TRBV21-1
D gene: NA
J gene: TRBJ1-6
clone size: NA
CDR3 protein: CASSVRDRGQSSPLHF
CDR3 DNA: TGTGCCAGCAGCGTCCGGGACAGGGGGCAGAGTTCACCCCTCCACTTT

V gene: TRBV18
D gene: TRBD2
J gene: TRBJ2-7
clone size: NA
CDR3 protein: CASSPRGGQFTYEQYF
CDR3 DNA: TGTGCCAGCTCACCGCGGGGGGGACAGTTCACCTACGAGCAGTACTTC

V gene: TRBV6-5
D gene: TRBD1
J gene: TRBJ1-5
clone size: once
CDR3 protein: CASQGVGQPQHF
CDR3 DNA: TGTGCCAGCCAGGGGGTCGGGCAGCCCCAGCATTTT

V gene: TRBV27
D gene: TRBD2
J gene: TRBJ2-3
clone size: NA
CDR3 protein: CASSLLAGGLSSTDTQYF
CDR3 DNA: TGTGCCAGCAGTTTACTAGCGGGAGGGCTCTCTAGCACAGATACGCAGTATTTT

V gene: TRBV4-2
D gene: TRBD2
J gene: TRBJ2-1
clone size: NA
CDR3 protein: CASSPSGGSYNEQFF
CDR3 DNA: TGTGCCAGCAGCCCCTCCGGCGGGAGCTACAATGAGCAGTTCTTC

V gene: TRBV27
D gene: TRBD2
J gene: TRBJ2-7
clone size: NA
CDR3 protein: CASSLRLAGVYEQYF
CDR3 DNA: TGTGCCAGCAGTTTAAGACTAGCGGGAGTTTACGAGCAGTACTTC

V gene: TRBV13
D gene: TRBD1
J gene: TRBJ2-7
clone size: few
CDR3 protein: CASSLDGTGQYEQYF
CDR3 DNA: TGTGCCAGCAGCTTGGACGGGACAGGCCAATACGAGCAGTACTTC

V gene: TRBV19
D gene: NA
J gene: TRBJ2-2
clone size: NA
CDR3 protein: CASSMGDWNTGELFF
CDR3 DNA: TGTGCCAGTAGTATGGGGGACTGGAACACCGGGGAGCTGTTTTTT

V gene: TRBV3-1/TRBV3-2
D gene: TRBD1
J gene: TRBJ1-2
clone size: NA
CDR3 protein: CASSQKDRGGYTF
CDR3 DNA: TGTGCCAGCAGCCAGAAGGACAGGGGTGGCTACACCTTC

V gene: TRBV6-2/TRBV6-3
D gene: TRBD2
J gene: TRBJ2-4
clone size: NA
CDR3 protein: CASSYSRQGLVYF
CDR3 DNA: TGTGCCAGCAGTTACTCACGCCAGGGACTAGTGTACTTC

V gene: TRBV7-3
D gene: NA
J gene: TRBJ2-2
clone size: NA
CDR3 protein: CASSQAENTGELFF
CDR3 DNA: TGTGCCAGCAGTCAGGCCGAAAACACCGGGGAGCTGTTTTTT

V gene: TRBV5-1
D gene: NA
J gene: TRBJ2-7
clone size: NA
CDR3 protein: CASSLVGDSYEQYF
CDR3 DNA: TGCGCCAGCAGCTTGGTAGGGGACTCCTACGAGCAGTACTTC

V gene: TRBV2
D gene: NA
J gene: TRBJ2-3
clone size: once
CDR3 protein: CAILRGIADTQYF
CDR3 DNA: TGTGCCATCTTGAGGGGGATAGCAGATACGCAGTATTTT

V gene: TRBV3-1/TRBV3-2
D gene: NA
J gene: TRBJ1-6
clone size: NA
CDR3 protein: CATSRQNSPLHF
CDR3 DNA: TGTGCCACTAGCCGTCAAAATTCACCCCTCCACTTT

V gene: TRBV7-9
D gene: NA
J gene: TRBJ2-7
clone size: NA
CDR3 protein: CASSFSGSYEQYF
CDR3 DNA: TGTGCCAGCAGCTTCTCAGGGTCCTACGAGCAGTACTTC

V gene: TRBV5-1
D gene: TRBD1
J gene: TRBJ2-3
clone size: NA
CDR3 protein: CASSYYRTGSTDTQYF
CDR3 DNA: TGCGCCAGCAGCTACTACCGGACAGGGTCCACAGATACGCAGTATTTT

V gene: TRBV5-4
D gene: NA
J gene: TRBJ2-5
clone size: NA
CDR3 protein: CASSPRGGSETQYF
CDR3 DNA: TGTGCCAGCAGCCCCCGAGGGGGATCAGAGACCCAGTACTTC

V gene: TRBV5-6
D gene: NA
J gene: TRBJ2-5
clone size: once
CDR3 protein: CASSWGLDPQETQYF
CDR3 DNA: TGTGCCAGCAGCTGGGGGCTGGACCCCCAAGAGACCCAGTACTTC

V gene: TRBV5-4
D gene: TRBD1
J gene: TRBJ2-7
clone size: NA
CDR3 protein: CASSLRQGAYEQYF
CDR3 DNA: TGTGCCAGCAGCTTGCGACAGGGGGCCTACGAGCAGTACTTC

V gene: TRBV5-1
D gene: TRBD2
J gene: TRBJ2-5
clone size: NA
CDR3 protein: CASSFWREGQGTQYF
CDR3 DNA: TGCGCCAGCAGCTTCTGGCGGGAGGGACAAGGGACCCAGTACTTC

V gene: TRBV30
D gene: NA
J gene: TRBJ1-5
clone size: NA
CDR3 protein: CAWSTQSNQPQHF
CDR3 DNA: TGTGCCTGGAGTACACAGAGCAATCAGCCCCAGCATTTT

V gene: TRBV18
D gene: TRBD1
J gene: TRBJ1-5
clone size: NA
CDR3 protein: CASSPTAGGGNQPQHF
CDR3 DNA: TGTGCCAGCTCACCCACCGCAGGGGGTGGTAATCAGCCCCAGCATTTT

V gene: TRBV11-2
D gene: TRBD2
J gene: TRBJ2-1
clone size: once
CDR3 protein: CASSPSTSGEQFF
CDR3 DNA: TGTGCCAGCAGCCCCTCCACTAGCGGAGAGCAGTTCTTC

V gene: TRBV5-1
D gene: TRBD2
J gene: TRBJ2-7
clone size: NA
CDR3 protein: CASSLFRLAGGPLNEQYF
CDR3 DNA: TGCGCCAGCAGCTTGTTCAGACTAGCGGGAGGCCCCTTGAACGAGCAGTACTTC

V gene: TRBV7-3
D gene: TRBD2
J gene: TRBJ2-2
clone size: NA
CDR3 protein: CASSSQAGGPGGELFF
CDR3 DNA: TGTGCCAGCAGCTCGCAAGCGGGAGGGCCCGGCGGGGAGCTGTTTTTT

V gene: TRBV5-5
D gene: NA
J gene: TRBJ1-5
clone size: NA
CDR3 protein: CASSVRDTRQPQHF
CDR3 DNA: TGTGCCAGCAGCGTCCGGGACACTAGGCAGCCCCAGCATTTT

V gene: TRBV5-1
D gene: NA
J gene: TRBJ2-1
clone size: NA
CDR3 protein: CASSLAAGRGSEQFF
CDR3 DNA: TGCGCCAGCAGCTTGGCAGCAGGCCGGGGTTCTGAGCAGTTCTTC

V gene: TRBV9
D gene: NA
J gene: TRBJ1-5
clone size: NA
CDR3 protein: CASSVGGGNQPQHF
CDR3 DNA: TGTGCCAGCAGCGTTGGGGGGGGCAATCAGCCCCAGCATTTT

V gene: TRBV19
D gene: TRBD2
J gene: TRBJ2-1
clone size: NA
CDR3 protein: CASSQLAVNEQFF
CDR3 DNA: TGTGCCAGTAGTCAACTAGCGGTGAATGAGCAGTTCTTC

V gene: TRBV5-1
D gene: TRBD1
J gene: TRBJ2-5
clone size: once
CDR3 protein: CASSLRQGEETQYF
CDR3 DNA: TGCGCCAGCAGCTTGCGACAGGGGGAAGAGACCCAGTACTTC

V gene: TRBV9
D gene: TRBD2
J gene: TRBJ2-7
clone size: NA
CDR3 protein: CASSVAEGLADFYEQYF
CDR3 DNA: TGTGCCAGCAGCGTAGCGGAGGGACTAGCGGACTTTTACGAGCAGTACTTC

V gene: TRBV24-1
D gene: NA
J gene: TRBJ2-2
clone size: NA
CDR3 protein: CATSDSQGRANTGELFF
CDR3 DNA: TGTGCCACCAGTGATAGCCAGGGGAGAGCGAACACCGGGGAGCTGTTTTTT

V gene: TRBV11-2
D gene: NA
J gene: TRBJ2-7
clone size: NA
CDR3 protein: CASSLASGIFHEQYF
CDR3 DNA: TGTGCCAGCAGCTTAGCTTCCGGGATCTTCCACGAGCAGTACTTC

V gene: TRBV24-1
D gene: TRBD1
J gene: TRBJ2-3
clone size: NA
CDR3 protein: CATNDRVTHTDTQYF
CDR3 DNA: TGTGCCACCAACGACAGGGTGACACACACAGATACGCAGTATTTT

V gene: TRBV19
D gene: TRBD1
J gene: TRBJ1-5
clone size: NA
CDR3 protein: CASSIGLRDRGRIYQPQHF
CDR3 DNA: TGTGCCAGTAGTATAGGGCTCCGGGACAGGGGGCGAATTTATCAGCCCCAGCATTTT

V gene: TRBV7-2
D gene: TRBD2
J gene: TRBJ2-3
clone size: NA
CDR3 protein: CASSLRGTSGSDTQYF
CDR3 DNA: TGTGCCAGCAGCTTAAGGGGGACTAGCGGGTCAGATACGCAGTATTTT

V gene: TRBV3-1/TRBV3-2
D gene: NA
J gene: TRBJ1-1
clone size: NA
CDR3 protein: CASSSEGENRAFF
CDR3 DNA: TGTGCCAGCAGTAGTGAGGGGGAAAACAGGGCTTTCTTT

V gene: TRBV7-8
D gene: TRBD1
J gene: TRBJ2-5
clone size: NA
CDR3 protein: CASSYGRGQGGSPLETQYF
CDR3 DNA: TGTGCCAGCAGCTACGGACGTGGACAGGGAGGTTCCCCCTTGGAGACCCAGTACTTC

V gene: TRBV27
D gene: TRBD1
J gene: TRBJ2-1
clone size: NA
CDR3 protein: CASSLRDRGRRFNEQFF
CDR3 DNA: TGTGCCAGCAGTTTAAGGGACAGGGGGCGAAGGTTCAATGAGCAGTTCTTC

V gene: TRBV28
D gene: NA
J gene: TRBJ1-2
clone size: NA
CDR3 protein: CASRTRRPQGRSGYTF
CDR3 DNA: TGTGCCAGCAGGACAAGACGACCCCAGGGTAGGTCTGGCTACACCTTC

V gene: TRBV7-9
D gene: NA
J gene: TRBJ2-1
clone size: NA
CDR3 protein: CASSLVETEQFF
CDR3 DNA: TGTGCCAGCAGCTTAGTGGAGACTGAGCAGTTCTTC

V gene: TRBV5-1
D gene: NA
J gene: TRBJ1-3
clone size: NA
CDR3 protein: CASTGGASGNTIYF
CDR3 DNA: TGCGCCAGCACAGGTGGGGCTTCTGGAAACACCATATATTTT

V gene: TRBV19
D gene: NA
J gene: TRBJ1-2
clone size: few
CDR3 protein: CASTNRQERYGYTF
CDR3 DNA: TGTGCCAGTACCAACCGCCAGGAACGTTATGGCTACACCTTC